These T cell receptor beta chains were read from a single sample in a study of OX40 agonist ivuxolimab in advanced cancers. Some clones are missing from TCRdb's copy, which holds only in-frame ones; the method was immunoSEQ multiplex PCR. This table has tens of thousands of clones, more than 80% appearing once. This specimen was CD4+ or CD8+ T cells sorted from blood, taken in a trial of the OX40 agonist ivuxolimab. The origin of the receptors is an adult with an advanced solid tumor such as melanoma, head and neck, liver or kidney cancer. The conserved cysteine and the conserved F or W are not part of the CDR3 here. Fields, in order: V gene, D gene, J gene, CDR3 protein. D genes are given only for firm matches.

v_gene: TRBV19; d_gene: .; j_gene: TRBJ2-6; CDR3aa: ASNTGSGANVLT
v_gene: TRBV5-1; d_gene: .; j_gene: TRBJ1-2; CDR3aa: ASSLATDSLSYGYT
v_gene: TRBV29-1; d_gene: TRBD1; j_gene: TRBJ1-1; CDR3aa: SVSRTGPEAF
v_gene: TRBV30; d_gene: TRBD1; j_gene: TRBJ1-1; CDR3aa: AWRQGDTEAF
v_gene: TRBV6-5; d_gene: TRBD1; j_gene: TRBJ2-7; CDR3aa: ASSRGQGREQY
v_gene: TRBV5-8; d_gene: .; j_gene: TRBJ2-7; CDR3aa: ASSLFTAYEQY
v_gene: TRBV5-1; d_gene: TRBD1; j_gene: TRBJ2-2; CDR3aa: ASSRQGPLNTGELF
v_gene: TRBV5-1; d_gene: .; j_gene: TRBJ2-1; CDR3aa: ASSLSGDGYNEQF
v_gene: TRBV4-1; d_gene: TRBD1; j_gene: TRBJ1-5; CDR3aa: ASSQVGGRGRFQPQH
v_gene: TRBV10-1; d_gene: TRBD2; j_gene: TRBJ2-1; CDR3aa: ASSGAGVRATANEQF
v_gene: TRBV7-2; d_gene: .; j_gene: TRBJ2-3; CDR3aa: ASSRASRSTDTQY
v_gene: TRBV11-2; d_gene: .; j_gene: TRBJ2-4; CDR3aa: ASSLGEGSGNIQY
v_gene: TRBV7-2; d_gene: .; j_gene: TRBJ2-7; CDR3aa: ASSLEGLGLYEQY
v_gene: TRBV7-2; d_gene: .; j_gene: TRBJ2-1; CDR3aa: ASRTRSDPYNEQF
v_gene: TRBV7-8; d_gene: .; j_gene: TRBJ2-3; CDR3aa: ASRGQGSTDTQY
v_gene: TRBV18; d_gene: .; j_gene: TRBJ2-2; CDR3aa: ASSPELGFTGELF
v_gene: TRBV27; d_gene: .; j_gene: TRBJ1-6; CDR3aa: ASSFGSSYNSPLH
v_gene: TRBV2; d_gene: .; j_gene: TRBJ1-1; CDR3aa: ASSAEGWGEAF
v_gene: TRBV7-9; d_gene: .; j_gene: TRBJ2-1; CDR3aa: ASSLDRSGDEQF
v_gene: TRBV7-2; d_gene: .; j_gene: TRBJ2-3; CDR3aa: ASNLRGALGTDTQY
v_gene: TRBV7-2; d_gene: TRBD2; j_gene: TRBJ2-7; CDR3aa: ASSPRAGLAFSYEQY
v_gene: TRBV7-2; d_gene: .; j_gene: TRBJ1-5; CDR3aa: ASSFYSNQPQH
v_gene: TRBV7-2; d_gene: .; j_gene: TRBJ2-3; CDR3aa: ASSKDFRTDTQY
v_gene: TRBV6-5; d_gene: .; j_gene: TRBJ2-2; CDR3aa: ASSYGTPNTGELF
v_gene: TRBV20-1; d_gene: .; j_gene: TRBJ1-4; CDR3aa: SASRDEKLF
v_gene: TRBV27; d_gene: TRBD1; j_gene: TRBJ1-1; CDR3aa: ASSSLPTGARGTEAF
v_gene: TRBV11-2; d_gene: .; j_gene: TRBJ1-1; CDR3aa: ASSLDPLRGTEAF
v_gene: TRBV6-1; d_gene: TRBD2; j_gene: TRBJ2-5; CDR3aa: ASSAGTSGRSQETQY
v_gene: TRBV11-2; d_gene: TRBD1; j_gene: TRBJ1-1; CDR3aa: ASSTMRTGSTEAF
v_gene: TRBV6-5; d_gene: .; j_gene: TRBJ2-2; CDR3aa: ASSPVVRDTGELF
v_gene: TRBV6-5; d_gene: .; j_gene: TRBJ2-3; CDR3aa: ASSYSRVGPDTQY
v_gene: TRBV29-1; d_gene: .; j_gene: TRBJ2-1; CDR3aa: SGAGLISYNEQF
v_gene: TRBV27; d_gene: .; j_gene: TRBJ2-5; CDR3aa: ASSFRQNQETQY
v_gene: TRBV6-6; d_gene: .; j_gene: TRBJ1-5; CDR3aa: ASSYGDRNQPQH
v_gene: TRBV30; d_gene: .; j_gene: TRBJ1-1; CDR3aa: AWSGRTLTLNTEAF
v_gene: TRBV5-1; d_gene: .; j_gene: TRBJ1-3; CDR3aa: ASSLAGPLSGNTIY
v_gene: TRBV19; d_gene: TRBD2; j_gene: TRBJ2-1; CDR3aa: ASSISGSSYNEQF
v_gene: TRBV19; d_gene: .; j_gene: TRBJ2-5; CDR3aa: ASSAPLDSKQETQY
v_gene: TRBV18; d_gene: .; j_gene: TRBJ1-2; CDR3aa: ASSPSTDSYGYT
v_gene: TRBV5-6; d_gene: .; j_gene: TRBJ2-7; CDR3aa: ASSTGREQY
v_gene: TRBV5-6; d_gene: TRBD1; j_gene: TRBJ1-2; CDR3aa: ASSLHRGPYGYT
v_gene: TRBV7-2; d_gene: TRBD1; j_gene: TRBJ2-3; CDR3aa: ASSSTGATDTQY
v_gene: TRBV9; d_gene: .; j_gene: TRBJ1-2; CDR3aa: ASSTGGKNYGYT
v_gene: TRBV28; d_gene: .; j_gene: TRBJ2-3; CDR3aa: ASRTRTDTQY
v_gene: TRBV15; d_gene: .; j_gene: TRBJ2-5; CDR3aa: ATSRTVQETQY